The rows below give T cell receptor beta chains drawn from one sample of a study of cytomegalovirus exposure and HLA in healthy donors. Using immunoSEQ multiplex PCR, the repertoire was profiled, and TCRdb retains in-frame clones only, with some absent. This sample's table reports about 55,000 clones. Sequencing was performed on PBMCs. These receptors came from a man aged 45 to 65 in good health and CMV-seropositive. Each CDR3 is given with its conserved first and last residue. D genes are given only for firm matches.

d_call,j_call,v_call,cdr3_nt,cdr3_aa
TRBD1,TRBJ2-7,TRBV7-9,TGTGCCAGCAGCCACCGGGACAGGGAACACGAGCAGTACTTC,CASSHRDREHEQYF
.,TRBJ2-7,TRBV7-9,TGTGCCAGCAGCTTACTTTATAGCTCCTACGAGCAGTACTTC,CASSLLYSSYEQYF
.,TRBJ2-1,TRBV5-1,TGCGCCAGCAGCTTGCCCCGGACAGCGAACTACAATGAGCAGTTCTTC,CASSLPRTANYNEQFF
TRBD2,TRBJ2-5,TRBV7-3,TGTGCCAGCAGCTTTGGCGGGAGGGCCGAGGAGACCCAGTACTTC,CASSFGGRAEETQYF
.,TRBJ2-7,TRBV6-5,TGTGCCAGCAGAAAAAGGGGTAGCGGAAACTACGAGCAGTACTTC,CASRKRGSGNYEQYF
.,TRBJ2-7,TRBV4-3,TGCGCCAGCAGCCAAGATCTCCCCGCGGCGGTCTACGAGCAGTACTTC,CASSQDLPAAVYEQYF
.,TRBJ2-6,TRBV18,TGTGCCAGCTCACGACTCAGGGCATCTGGGGCCAACGTCCTGACTTTC,CASSRLRASGANVLTF
.,TRBJ2-2,TRBV5-1,TGCGCCAGCAGCCCCGGTCCCGCTCAGAACACCGGGGAGCTGTTTTTT,CASSPGPAQNTGELFF
.,TRBJ2-7,TRBV6-1,TGTGCCAGCAGGGCGGGACCCTCACATACCTACGAGCAGTACTTC,CASRAGPSHTYEQYF
.,TRBJ1-2,TRBV28,TGTGCCAGCACCCGGGGGGGTAGTAACTATGGCTACACCTTC,CASTRGGSNYGYTF
TRBD1,TRBJ1-5,TRBV6-1,TGTGCCAGCAGTGGGACAGGGCAAGGGCCCCAGCATTTT,CASSGTGQGPQHF
TRBD2,TRBJ2-7,TRBV18,TGTGCCAGCTCCCCCGGGGTAGCGGGGGTCGCCTACGAGCAGTACTTC,CASSPGVAGVAYEQYF
.,TRBJ2-7,TRBV5-1,TGCGCCAGCAGCTTGGGGACAGAAGAAGAGCAGTACTTC,CASSLGTEEEQYF
TRBD1,TRBJ2-5,TRBV6-1,TGTGCCAGCAGTTCTACAGGGGGCCGAGAGACCCAGTACTTC,CASSSTGGRETQYF
.,TRBJ1-6,TRBV30,TGTGCCTGGAATCCGGGGGAGTATAATTCACCCCTCCACTTT,CAWNPGEYNSPLHF
TRBD2,TRBJ2-7,TRBV2,TGTGCCACCTCGACTAGCCTGCACGAGCAGTACTTC,CATSTSLHEQYF
.,TRBJ2-7,TRBV27,TGTGCCAGCAGCCTTTCCGGCGAGGGACTCCGGGGGTACGAGCAGTACTTC,CASSLSGEGLRGYEQYF
TRBD2,TRBJ2-1,TRBV18,TGTGCCAGCTCACCGCCTAGCGGGAGTGGGAATGAGCAGTTCTTC,CASSPPSGSGNEQFF
.,TRBJ2-1,TRBV18,TGTGCCAGCTCATTAGGGGGTTTCTCCGACAATGAGCAGTTCTTC,CASSLGGFSDNEQFF
.,TRBJ2-2,TRBV28,TGTGCCAGCAGTTTCCCGCAGGGAAACACCGGGGAGCTGTTTTTT,CASSFPQGNTGELFF
TRBD2,TRBJ2-1,TRBV5-1,TGCGCCAGCAGCTCCCCCGGGACTAGCGGGAGGTCTTCCTACAATGAGCAGTTCTTC,CASSSPGTSGRSSYNEQFF
TRBD1,TRBJ2-3,TRBV4-2,TGTGCCAGCAGCCATACAGCCACAGGGGACGGCACAGATACGCAGTATTTT,CASSHTATGDGTDTQYF
TRBD2,TRBJ2-1,TRBV30,TGTGCCTGGAGCCCCGGGGGGAATGAGCAGTTCTTC,CAWSPGGNEQFF
TRBD1,TRBJ2-7,TRBV6-5,TGTGCCAGCACCAAGACGGGACAGTTCGCCTACGAGCAGTACTTC,CASTKTGQFAYEQYF
.,TRBJ1-1,TRBV18,TGTGCCAGCTCAACGGGGATGAACACTGAAGCTTTCTTT,CASSTGMNTEAFF
TRBD1,TRBJ2-1,TRBV4-1,TGCGCCAGCAGCCTATCCAGTGGGACAGGAAGCTCCTACAATGAGCAGTTCTTC,CASSLSSGTGSSYNEQFF
.,TRBJ2-5,TRBV9,TGTGCCAGCAGCGTTAGTGGGAGTGGGCAAGAGACCCAGTACTTC,CASSVSGSGQETQYF
.,TRBJ2-6,TRBV19,TGTGCCAGTAGTCTGGCGAGTCGGAGCTCTGGGGCCAACGTCCTGACTTTC,CASSLASRSSGANVLTF
.,TRBJ1-2,TRBV25-1,TGTGCCAGCAGTGAATTGGAGACCTTCGGATATGGCTACACCTTC,CASSELETFGYGYTF
.,TRBJ1-1,TRBV19,TGTGCCAGTAGCCTTATAAGGGGGAACACTGAAGCTTTCTTT,CASSLIRGNTEAFF
.,TRBJ2-3,TRBV4-3,TGCGCCAGCAGCCAAGGTAGCGGAGTCGGTACAGATACGCAGTATTTT,CASSQGSGVGTDTQYF
.,TRBJ2-7,TRBV11-3,TGTGCCAGCAGCACAGCAGGGGGGCCGTGGGAGCAGTACTTC,CASSTAGGPWEQYF
.,TRBJ1-6,TRBV25-1,TGTGCCAGCAGTGAAACGGATTCACCCCTCCACTTT,CASSETDSPLHF
.,TRBJ1-4,TRBV4-2,TGTGCCAGCAGCCAAGAAACGAGGGAAAAACTGTTTTTT,CASSQETREKLFF
.,TRBJ1-2,TRBV5-6,TGTGCCAGCAGCTTCGACGCGGGGGAGTATGGCTACACCTTC,CASSFDAGEYGYTF
.,TRBJ2-2,TRBV9,TGTGCCAGCAGCCCCAAGCGGGTCGGGGAGCTGTTTTTT,CASSPKRVGELFF
.,TRBJ1-1,TRBV5-6,TGTGCCAGCAGGTGGGTCTCGGGCACTGAAGCTTTCTTT,CASRWVSGTEAFF
.,TRBJ2-7,TRBV7-9,TGTGCCAGCAGTTCCGAGTACAGGCCAGCCTACGAGCAGTACTTC,CASSSEYRPAYEQYF
.,TRBJ2-1,TRBV7-9,TGTGCCAGCAGCTTTTCAACGGCGGTAGGTGAGCAGTTCTTC,CASSFSTAVGEQFF
TRBD1,TRBJ1-2,TRBV4-3,TGCGCCAGCAGCCAAGTCCCGGGACAGGGGCCCGGAAAGGGTGGCTACACCTTC,CASSQVPGQGPGKGGYTF
.,TRBJ1-4,TRBV13,TGTGCCAGCAGCTGGGGGCGGACTGAAAAACTGTTTTTT,CASSWGRTEKLFF
.,TRBJ1-2,TRBV6-5,TGTGCCAGCAGTTATCGGAGGGAAGGTTATGGCTACACCTTC,CASSYRREGYGYTF
.,TRBJ2-5,TRBV28,TGTGCCAGCATGGGGCGCTCCACCCAAGAGACCCAGTACTTC,CASMGRSTQETQYF
TRBD1,TRBJ2-7,TRBV6-5,TGTGCCAGCAGCCCCGGGACAGGGGCCTACTACGAGCAGTACTTC,CASSPGTGAYYEQYF
TRBD2,TRBJ2-5,TRBV15,TGTGCCACCAGCCCCCAGACTAGCGGGTGGGACCAAGAGACCCAGTACTTC,CATSPQTSGWDQETQYF
.,TRBJ1-1,TRBV30,TGTGCTTATAGGAGAGGGTCTAACACTGAAGCTTTCTTT,CAYRRGSNTEAFF
.,TRBJ1-2,TRBV27,TGTGCCAGCAAGAGAGGGAATGGCTACACCTTC,CASKRGNGYTF
.,TRBJ1-4,TRBV12-5,TGTGCTAGTGGTTCCTCCGGGACACAAAATGAAAAACTGTTTTTT,CASGSSGTQNEKLFF
.,TRBJ1-1,TRBV30,TGTGCCTGGTCGGCAGGGGTGAACACTGAGGCTTTCTTT,CAWSAGVNTEAFF